Below are 22 T cell receptor beta chains sequenced from a single sample in a study of T cells after yellow fever vaccination (dated by TCRdb to between 2018 and 2020). Library creation used 5' RACE. The sequencing machine was an Illumina NovaSeq 6000. The public reads were reprocessed in TCRdb via fastp at Q25 and MiXCR, keeping in-frame beta chains. Rows merge per CDR3 protein into single entries with the most common DNA and genes. The sample records about 99,000 distinct CDR3 sequences, 5.8% of which are singletons. The ten most abundant clones make up roughly two fifths of the sample. The sample's treatment or condition label is to be understood as: live attenuated yellow fever vaccine strain. Specimen: CD8+ T cells sorted from PBMCs, collected 10 days after the yellow fever booster vaccination. These receptor sequences come from a man between 18 and 35 years old who received the YFV17D yellow fever vaccine.

This clonotype was seen more than once but under ten times. This sequence joins TRBV4-3 and TRBJ2-4; TRBD2 matches 12 bases. The ends lost 4 bases at V and 0 bases at J; junction bases unmatched: 4. Germline V gives CDR1 LGHNA, CDR2 YSLEER. The CDR3 is 17 residues long. For the CDR3, the DNA is TGCGCCAGCAGCCTTCGACTAGCGGGGGTAGCCAAAAACATTCAGTACTTC. Protein sequence: CASSLRLAGVAKNIQYF.

This clonotype has more than one count but fewer than ten. The V call is TRBV4-1, the J call TRBJ1-1; unclear D gene. Trimming pared 4 bases from V and 1 base from J, leaving 13 bases between. Germline CDR1 is MGHRA and CDR2 is YSYEKL. The CDR3 extends over 15 amino acids. This CDR3 reads CASSLRPIPNTEAFF. CDR3 coding DNA: TGCGCCAGCAGCCTAAGACCTATCCCGAACACTGAAGCTTTCTTT.

This clonotype occurred a few times. The genes are TRBV7-2 and TRBJ1-1; no firm D call. V was shortened by 5 bases and J by 11 bases, with 12 bases between the two germline ends. CDR3 size: 11 residues. Germline V lookup: CDR1 SGHTA, CDR2 FQGNSA. CDR3 amino acids: CASSPSTRAFF. CDR3 bases: TGTGCCAGCAGCCCCTCGACCAGGGCTTTCTTT.

This clonotype was detected only a few times. The gene calls are TRBV6-5 and TRBJ2-3; D remains ambiguous. The CDR3 sequence is 17 residues long. The V and J ends lost 0 bases and 5 bases respectively, with 18 bases between them. Looked up from germline, CDR1 is MNHEY and CDR2 is SVGAGI. This chain's CDR3 is CASSYSMSRAFGDTQYF. The CDR3 region has the DNA TGTGCCAGCAGTTACTCGATGTCTAGGGCGTTTGGAGATACGCAGTATTTT.

This clonotype was observed many times. The chain carries TRBV12-3 or TRBV12-4 and TRBJ2-1; 7 bases are shared with TRBD2. CDR3 length: 15 residues. Unmatched junction bases numbered 9, after V lost 3 bases and J lost 7 bases. This CDR3 reads CASSFFGGGLNEQFF. The CDR3, as DNA: TGTGCCAGCAGTTTTTTCGGCGGGGGTCTTAATGAGCAGTTCTTC.

The chain combines TRBV7-3 with TRBJ2-3; D is perhaps TRBD2 (6 bases). V was cut by 1 base and J by 2 bases, with 10 bases left in between. In germline, CDR1 is SGHTA, CDR2 FQGTGA. The CDR3 runs 15 residues. This chain's CDR3 is CASSLRGLFTDTQYF. CDR3 nucleotides: TGTGCCAGCAGCTTAAGGGGACTGTTCACAGATACGCAGTATTTT.

The chain is built from TRBV4-1 and TRBJ1-5; D not resolved. The germline gives CDR1 MGHRA, CDR2 YSYEKL. The length of the CDR3 is 19 residues. V was cut by 2 bases and J by 1 base, with 21 bases left in between. The CDR3 bases are TGCGCCAGCAGCCAACTCGGCGGACGGCCGAAGGGAAGCAATCAGCCCCAGCATTTT. Amino acids: CASSQLGGRPKGSNQPQHF.

In its sample, this clonotype was seen a few times. CDR3 sequence: CASHGQSSYNEQFF. CDR3 nucleotide sequence: TGTGCCAGCCACGGGCAGAGCTCCTACAATGAGCAGTTCTTC. The chain employs TRBV19 and TRBJ2-1; D ambiguous. The CDR3 is 14 residues long. Germline CDR1 reads LNHDA; CDR2 reads SQIVND (reference sequence). The V end lost 9 bases, the J end lost 0 bases, and 12 bases lay between the germline ends.

This clonotype appeared a few times. V gene TRBV6-2 or TRBV6-3 combines with J gene TRBJ1-6; D is unresolved. The CDR3 extends over 18 amino acids. Germline V gives CDR1 MNHEY, CDR2 SVGEGT. Trimming took 4 bases from V and 7 from J, leaving 23 bases between them. The CDR3 is CASSFGLERNGVNSPLHF. The DNA for the CDR3 is TGTGCCAGCAGTTTCGGCCTTGAGAGGAATGGGGTAAATTCACCCCTCCACTTT.

This clonotype was picked up a small number of times. V and J are TRBV5-1 and TRBJ2-5, with D possibly being TRBD2 (7 bases). V shed 0 bases and J shed 5 bases, with 14 bases lying between them. Germline V gene lookup returns CDR1 SGHRS and CDR2 YFSETQ. CDR3 length: 15 residues. For the CDR3, the DNA is TGCGCCAGCAGCTTGGGAGGGGGGGCCGGTGAGACCCAGTACTTC. Residues: CASSLGGGAGETQYF.

This clonotype was seen at least ten times. A much bigger clone sits one base away, suggesting this may be a read error. CDR3 sequence (DNA): TGTGCCAGCAGCTTCAGGGGCTCCTACAATGAGCAGTTCTTC. Its translation: CASSFRGSYNEQFF. The chain uses TRBV7-8 and TRBJ2-1; D might be TRBD1 (6 bases). The V end lost 3 bases, the J end lost 0 bases, and 6 bases lay between the germline ends. The length of the CDR3 is 14 residues. CDR1 and CDR2 (germline): SGHVS, FQNEAQ.

The V call is TRBV6-6, the J call TRBJ2-1; D gene uncertain. The germline CDR1 and CDR2 sequences are MNHNY and SVGAGI (reference sequence). This CDR3 has 15 residues. Trimming took 6 bases from V and 8 from J, leaving 20 bases between them. The CDR3 is CASRGSVLDGDEQFF. CDR3 in DNA: TGTGCCAGCAGGGGATCTGTTCTAGACGGCGATGAGCAGTTCTTC.

This clonotype was seen a few times. CDR3 in amino acids: CATMAGGEQFF. DNA for the CDR3: TGTGCCACCATGGCAGGGGGTGAGCAGTTCTTC. The chain uses TRBV24-1 and TRBJ2-1, with 7 bases identical to TRBD1. The CDR3 runs 11 residues. The germline CDR1 and CDR2 sequences are KGHDR and SFDVKD. V dropped 8 bases and J dropped 9; count of bases not matched to a gene: 3.

The rearrangement links TRBV27 to TRBJ1-6, with TRBD1 matching over 11 bases. In germline, CDR1 is MNHEY, CDR2 SMNVEV (reference sequence). This CDR3 comprises 15 residues. Germline trimming cut 3 bases from V and 7 bases from J; bases unmatched to any gene: 2. This CDR3 is CASSFGQGANSPLHF. CDR3 in DNA: TGTGCCAGCAGTTTCGGACAGGGGGCAAATTCACCCCTCCACTTT.

This clonotype has more than one count but fewer than ten. The J gene is TRBJ2-5, the V gene TRBV6-5; D possibly matches TRBD1 or TRBD2 (5 bases each). Germline CDR1 and CDR2: MNHEY and SVGAGI. The length of the CDR3 is 12 residues. Trimming took off 7 bases at V and 7 bases at J, with 13 bases between the two ends. CDR3 bases: TGTGCCAGCACGGGGCCCGCCGGGACCCAGTACTTC. Protein product: CASTGPAGTQYF.

This clonotype has a count of ten or more. The gene calls are TRBV18 and TRBJ2-1; D is undetermined. In germline, CDR1 is KGHSH, CDR2 LQKENI. The CDR3 loop spans 12 amino acids. The germline V and J ends were trimmed by 2 bases and 9 bases, with 8 bases remaining between them. CDR3 sequence: CASSPGLSEQFF. The CDR3 bases are TGTGCCAGCTCACCAGGGCTCTCTGAGCAGTTCTTC.

V usage is TRBV4-3 and J usage is TRBJ1-2; D is unresolved. Germline CDR1 reads LGHNA; CDR2 reads YSLEER. Trimming took 0 bases from V and 1 from J, leaving 9 bases between them. This CDR3 spans 15 amino acids. The CDR3 is CASSQDSLNNYGYTF. The CDR3 region has the DNA TGCGCCAGCAGCCAAGACAGTCTGAATAACTATGGCTACACCTTC.

There are a few counts of this clonotype. V is TRBV5-1 and J is TRBJ2-1; 8 bases fit TRBD2. After removal of 5 bases from V and 8 bases from J, the junction contained 6 bases not matched to a gene. This CDR3 contains 13 residues. The germline gives CDR1 SGHRS, CDR2 YFSETQ. CDR3 DNA sequence: TGCGCCAGCAGGGAGACTAGCGAGTATGAGCAGTTCTTC. Amino acid sequence: CASRETSEYEQFF.

The V and J genes are TRBV5-6 and TRBJ2-7; D assignment may be TRBD1 or TRBD2 (5 bases each). This CDR3 spans 14 amino acids. The germline V gene encodes CDR1 SGHDT and CDR2 YYEEEE. V shed 4 bases and J shed 6 bases, with 17 bases lying between them. In DNA form, the CDR3 reads TGTGCCAGCAGCACCGGGACCGTCTCCGGCGAGCAGTACGTC. This codes for CASSTGTVSGEQYV.

Many counts were recorded for this clonotype. The J gene is TRBJ1-3, the V gene TRBV12-5; D unclear. The CDR3 totals 15 residues. V was trimmed by 0 bases and J by 0 bases, leaving 6 bases between them. Per the germline V gene, CDR1 is LGHNT and CDR2 is FRNRAP. CDR3 DNA sequence: TGTGCTAGTGGTTTGGTACTGGCCTCTGGAAACACCATATATTTT. Translated, it gives CASGLVLASGNTIYF. The variable domain in full, with the rest retrieved from reference TRBV12-5 and TRBJ1-3, is DARVTQTPRHKVTEMGQEVTMRCQPILGHNTVFWYRQTMMQGLELLAYFRNRAPLDDSGMPKDRFSAEMPDATLATLKIQPSEPRDSAVYFCASGLVLASGNTIYFGEGSWLTVV.

The CDR3 nucleotides read TGTGCCAGCAGCCCCCGGACAGGGAAGACAGATACGCAGTATTTT. Its translation is CASSPRTGKTDTQYF. This sequence joins TRBV11-3 and TRBJ2-3; 8 bases line up with TRBD1. Germline V gene sequence: CDR1 SGHNT, CDR2 YENEEA. Trimming took 5 bases from V and 3 from J; bases not matched to a gene: 7. The CDR3 length is 15 residues. Together with reference TRBV11-3 and TRBJ2-3, the CDR3 gives the full variable domain: EAGVVQSPRYKIIEKKQPVAFWCNPISGHNTLYWYLQNLGQGPELLIRYENEEAVDDSQLPKDRFSAERLKGVDSTLKIQPAELGDSAVYLCASSPRTGKTDTQYFGPGTRLTVL.

This clonotype has more than one count but fewer than ten. The gene calls are TRBV29-1 and TRBJ2-7, with TRBD2 as a possible D gene (6 bases). The CDR3 is 12 residues long. Germline V gene lookup returns CDR1 SQVTM and CDR2 ANQGSEA. The ends were cut back, 7 bases at V and 2 bases at J, with 12 bases in the middle. CDR3 amino acids: CSGGGAAYEQYF. DNA for the CDR3: TGCAGCGGGGGCGGGGCGGCCTACGAGCAGTACTTC.